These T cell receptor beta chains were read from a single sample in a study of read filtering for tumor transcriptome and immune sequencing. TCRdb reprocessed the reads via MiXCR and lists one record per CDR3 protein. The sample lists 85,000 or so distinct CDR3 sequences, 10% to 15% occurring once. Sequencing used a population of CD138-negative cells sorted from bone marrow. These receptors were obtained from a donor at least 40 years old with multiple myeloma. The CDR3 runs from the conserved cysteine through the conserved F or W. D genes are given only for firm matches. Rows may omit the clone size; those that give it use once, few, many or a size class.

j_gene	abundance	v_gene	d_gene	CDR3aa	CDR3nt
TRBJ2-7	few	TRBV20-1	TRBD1	CSARSTGGKDEQHF	TGCAGTGCTAGATCAACAGGGGGCAAGGACGAGCAGCACTTC
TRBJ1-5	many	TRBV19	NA	CASSISGGVQPQHF	TGTGCCAGTAGTATCAGCGGGGGAGTTCAGCCCCAGCATTTT
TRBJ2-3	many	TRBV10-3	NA	CASSPRASAVTDTQYF	TGTGCCAGCAGTCCGCGGGCTAGCGCAGTGACAGATACGCAGTATTTT
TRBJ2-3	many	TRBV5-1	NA	CASSPEGADTQYF	TGCGCCAGCAGCCCGGAAGGGGCAGATACGCAGTATTTT
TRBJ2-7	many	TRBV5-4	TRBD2	CASSPGTSLSYEQYF	TGTGCCAGCAGCCCCGGGACTAGTCTGTCTTACGAGCAGTACTTC
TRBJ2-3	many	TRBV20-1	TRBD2	CSARGTSGRADTQYF	TGCAGTGCTAGAGGGACTAGCGGGAGGGCAGATACGCAGTATTTT
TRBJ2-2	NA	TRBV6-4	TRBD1	CTSSDRDGWGLFF	TGTACCAGCAGTGACAGGGATGGCTGGGGGCTGTTTTTT
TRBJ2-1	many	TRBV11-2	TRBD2	CASRKGREHYNEQFF	TGTGCCAGCAGGAAAGGGCGGGAGCACTACAATGAGCAGTTCTTC
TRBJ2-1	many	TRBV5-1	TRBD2	CASSLSTSGGYNEQFF	TGCGCCAGCAGCTTATCGACTAGCGGAGGCTACAATGAGCAGTTCTTC
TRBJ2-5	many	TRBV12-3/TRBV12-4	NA	CASSLIWTGQETQYF	TGTGCCAGCAGCCTTATATGGACGGGACAAGAGACCCAGTACTTC
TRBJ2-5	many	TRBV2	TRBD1	CASSATGEETQYF	TGTGCCAGCAGTGCCACAGGGGAAGAGACCCAGTACTTC
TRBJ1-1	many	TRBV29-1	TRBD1	CSGRTGGNTEAFF	TGCAGCGGTAGGACAGGGGGGAACACTGAAGCTTTCTTT
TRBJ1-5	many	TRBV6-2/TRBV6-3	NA	CASSYSGRNQPQHF	TGTGCCAGCAGTTACTCAGGTCGCAATCAGCCCCAGCATTTT
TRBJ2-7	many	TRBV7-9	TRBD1	CASSFTDRVYEQYF	TGTGCCAGCAGCTTTACGGACAGGGTGTACGAGCAGTACTTC
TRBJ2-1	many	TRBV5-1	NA	CASSLGTAYNEQFF	TGCGCCAGCAGCTTGGGAACAGCGTACAATGAGCAGTTCTTC
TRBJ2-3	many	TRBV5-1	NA	CASTRDTEGADTQYF	TGCGCCAGCACCCGGGACACAGAGGGTGCAGATACGCAGTATTTT
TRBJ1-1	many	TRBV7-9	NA	CASTRGIYTEAFF	TGTGCCAGTACCAGGGGTATTTACACTGAAGCTTTCTTT
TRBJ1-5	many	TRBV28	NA	CASSTPSQPQHF	TGTGCCAGCAGTACCCCATCTCAGCCCCAGCATTTT
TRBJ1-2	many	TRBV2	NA	CASSERGSNYGYTF	TGTGCCAGCAGTGAGCGGGGCTCAAACTATGGCTACACCTTC
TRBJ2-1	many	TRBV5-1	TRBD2	CASSFTSGTDNEQFF	TGCGCCAGCAGCTTTACTAGCGGTACTGACAATGAGCAGTTCTTC
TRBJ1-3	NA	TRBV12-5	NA	CASGTWARNTIYF	TGTGCTAGTGGGACTTGGGCGAGAAACACCATATATTTT
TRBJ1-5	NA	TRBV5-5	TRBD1	CASSPGTGRNQPQHF	TGTGCCAGCAGCCCAGGGACAGGGAGAAATCAGCCCCAGCATTTT
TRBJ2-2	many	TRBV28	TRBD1	CASSQGQGVIAGELFF	TGTGCCAGCAGTCAGGGACAGGGAGTAATAGCCGGGGAGCTGTTTTTT
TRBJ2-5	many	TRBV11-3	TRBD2	CASSLDAGVVGETQYF	TGTGCCAGCAGCTTAGATGCGGGAGTTGTAGGAGAGACCCAGTACTTC
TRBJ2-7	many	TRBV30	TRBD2	CACFGGTSSYEQYF	TGTGCCTGTTTCGGGGGGACTAGTTCCTACGAGCAGTACTTC
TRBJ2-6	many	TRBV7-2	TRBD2	CASSLTSGSAGANVLTF	TGTGCCAGCAGCTTAACTAGCGGGAGTGCGGGGGCCAACGTCCTGACTTTC
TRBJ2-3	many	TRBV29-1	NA	CSLMPVGTDTQYF	TGCAGCCTCATGCCGGTTGGGACAGATACGCAGTATTTT
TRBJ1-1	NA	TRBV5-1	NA	CASSGGGKAFF	TGCGCCAGCAGCGGGGGTGGCAAAGCTTTCTTT
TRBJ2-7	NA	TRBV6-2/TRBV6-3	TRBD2	CASRIRSSGLSYEQYF	TGTGCCAGCAGGATTAGGTCTAGCGGGTTATCCTACGAGCAGTACTTC
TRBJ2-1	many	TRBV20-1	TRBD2	CSARHTSGRGNEQFF	TGCAGTGCTAGACATACTAGCGGGAGGGGTAATGAGCAGTTCTTC
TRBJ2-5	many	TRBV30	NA	CAWRGEDYRETQYF	TGTGCCTGGAGGGGAGAGGACTACCGAGAGACCCAGTACTTC
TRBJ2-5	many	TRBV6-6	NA	CASSYSRAGLRETQYF	TGTGCCAGCAGTTACTCGAGAGCAGGCCTCAGGGAGACCCAGTACTTC
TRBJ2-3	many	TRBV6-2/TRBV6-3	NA	CASIRESLTDTQYF	TGTGCCAGCATCAGGGAGTCGTTGACAGATACGCAGTATTTT
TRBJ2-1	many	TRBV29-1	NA	CSVAPKGSYNEQFF	TGCAGCGTTGCCCCGAAAGGCTCCTACAATGAGCAGTTCTTC
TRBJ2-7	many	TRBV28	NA	CASSFDPQQGYEQYF	TGTGCCAGCAGTTTTGATCCGCAACAGGGTTACGAGCAGTACTTC
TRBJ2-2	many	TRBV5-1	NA	CASSLAGTLAAGELFF	TGCGCCAGCAGCTTGGCCGGGACCCTGGCGGCCGGGGAGCTGTTTTTT
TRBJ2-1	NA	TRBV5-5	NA	CASSFWVNEQFF	TGTGCCAGCAGCTTTTGGGTTAATGAGCAGTTCTTC
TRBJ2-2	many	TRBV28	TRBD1	CASSFATGGGGELFF	TGTGCCAGCAGTTTTGCGACAGGGGGAGGCGGGGAGCTGTTTTTT
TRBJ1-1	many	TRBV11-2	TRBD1	CASGDYSRQGGNTEAFF	TGTGCCAGCGGGGATTATAGCAGGCAGGGGGGGAACACTGAAGCTTTCTTT
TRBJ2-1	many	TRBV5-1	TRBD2	CASSGTSGSSYNEQFF	TGCGCCAGCAGCGGGACTAGCGGGAGCTCCTACAATGAGCAGTTCTTC
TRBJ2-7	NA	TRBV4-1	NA	CASSHQYERYF	TGCGCCAGCAGCCACCAATACGAGCGGTACTTC
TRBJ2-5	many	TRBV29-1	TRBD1	CSVMDRGYGRETQYF	TGCAGCGTAATGGACAGGGGGTACGGAAGAGAGACCCAGTACTTC
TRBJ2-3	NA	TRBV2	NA	CASSDLRPKTDTQYF	TGTGCCAGCAGTGACCTAAGACCCAAGACAGATACGCAGTATTTT
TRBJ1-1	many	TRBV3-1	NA	CASSQVGRDEAFF	TGTGCCAGCAGCCAAGTCGGGAGGGATGAAGCTTTCTTT